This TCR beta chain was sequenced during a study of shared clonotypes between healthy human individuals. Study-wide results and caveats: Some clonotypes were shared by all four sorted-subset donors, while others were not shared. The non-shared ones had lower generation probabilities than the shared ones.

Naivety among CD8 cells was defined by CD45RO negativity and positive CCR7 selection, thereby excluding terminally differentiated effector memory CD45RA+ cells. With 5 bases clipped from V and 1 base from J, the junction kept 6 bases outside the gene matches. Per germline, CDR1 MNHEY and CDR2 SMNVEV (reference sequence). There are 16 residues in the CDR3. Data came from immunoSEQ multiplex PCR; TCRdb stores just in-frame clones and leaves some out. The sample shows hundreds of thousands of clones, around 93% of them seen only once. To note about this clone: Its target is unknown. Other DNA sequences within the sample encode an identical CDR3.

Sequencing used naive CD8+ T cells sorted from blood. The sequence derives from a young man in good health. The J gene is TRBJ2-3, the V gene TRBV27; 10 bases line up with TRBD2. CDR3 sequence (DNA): TGTGCCAGCAGTCCCCGGACTAGCGGAGGCACAGATACGCAGTATTTT. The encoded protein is CASSPRTSGGTDTQYF.